The entry that follows covers one T cell receptor beta chain sequence. Its target is unknown. This entry comes from a study of beta chain features in type 1 diabetes. The investigators reverse transcribed all of the isolated RNA, so they sequenced expressed TCRB transcripts. Clones were sequenced by immunoSEQ multiplex PCR, and TCRdb holds only the in-frame ones, with some missing. This table has about 140,000 clones, about 7.1% appearing once. The authors sorted CD4+ naive, central memory, regulatory and stem cell-like memory cells via CD45RO/CCR7/CD25/CD127/CD95/CD27. General study results and limits: There was a moderate but significant shortening of TCRB CDR3s in all four CD4+ subsets of Type 1 diabetes patients.

This receptor was obtained from a woman aged 25 to 39 in good health. The specimen sequenced was central memory CD4+ T cells from blood.

CDR3: CASSLEGVGGGNSYEQYF. As DNA, the CDR3 is TGTGCCAGCAGCTTAGAAGGGGTTGGGGGAGGGAACTCCTACGAGCAGTACTTC. The chain recombines TRBV7-2 with TRBJ2-7, with 7 positions matching TRBD2. Losses at the gene ends were 1 base for V and 0 bases for J; bases not matched to a gene: 12. Germline CDR1 is SGHTA and CDR2 is FQGNSA. This CDR3 comprises 18 residues.